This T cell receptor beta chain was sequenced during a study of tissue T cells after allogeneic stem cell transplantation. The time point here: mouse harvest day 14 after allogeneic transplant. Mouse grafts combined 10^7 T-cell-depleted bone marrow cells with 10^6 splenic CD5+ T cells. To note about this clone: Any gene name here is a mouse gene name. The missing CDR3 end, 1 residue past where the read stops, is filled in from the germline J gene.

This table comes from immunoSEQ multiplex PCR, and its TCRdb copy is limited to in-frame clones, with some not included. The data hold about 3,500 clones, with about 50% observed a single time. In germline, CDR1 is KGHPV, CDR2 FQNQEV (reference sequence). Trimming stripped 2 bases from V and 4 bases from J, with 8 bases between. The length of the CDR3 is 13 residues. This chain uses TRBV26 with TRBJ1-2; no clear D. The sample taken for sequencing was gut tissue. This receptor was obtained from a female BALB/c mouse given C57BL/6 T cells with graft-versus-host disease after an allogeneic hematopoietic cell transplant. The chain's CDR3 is CASSLNRGSDYTF. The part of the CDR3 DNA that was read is TGTGCCAGCAGTCTGAACAGAGGCTCCGACTACACC.